This T cell receptor beta chain was captured in a study of OX40 agonist ivuxolimab in advanced cancers. As for the study in general: Age averaged around 60 years (range roughly 20 to 90), and roughly 80% were male.

Method: immunoSEQ multiplex PCR; TCRdb's copy keeps in-frame clones and lacks some. Among 55,000 to 90,000 clones listed, approximately 78% were seen once. The V and J ends lost 4 bases and 7 bases, in that order; junction bases with no gene match: 7. CDR3 length equals 15 residues. Germline loops: CDR1 SEHNR, CDR2 FQNEAQ (reference sequence). The sequences come from CD4+ or CD8+ T cells sorted from blood, collected in a trial of the OX40 agonist ivuxolimab. The chain employs TRBV7-9 and TRBJ2-2, with TRBD1 matching over 9 bases. The receptor's source is an adult with an advanced solid tumor such as melanoma, head and neck, liver or kidney cancer. Written as DNA, the CDR3 is TGTGCCAGCAGCTCGTACAGGGGGCGCCTCGGGGAGCTGTTTTTT. It yields the protein CASSSYRGRLGELFF.